This T cell receptor beta chain appears in the sequencing data of a study of Graves' ophthalmopathy and Graves' hyperthyroidism. This clonotype was picked up many times. Transcripts of RNA were the source for amplifying TCR beta CDR3 regions. Scientists carried out first-round RT-PCR using HTBI primers and then a second-round multiplex PCR. TCRdb reprocessed the multiplex PCR reads via MiXCR and lists one record per CDR3 protein. This table holds roughly 410,000 distinct CDR3 sequences, approximately 15% found once. Trimming took 3 bases from V and 4 from J; bases not matched to a gene: 5. The V gene's germline CDR1 is SQVTM and CDR2 ANQGSEA. The CDR3 runs to 13 residues.

The sample was peripheral blood. J is TRBJ1-1 and V is TRBV29-1, with 7 bases identical to TRBD1. The clonotype was recovered from a young woman with stable Graves' hyperthyroidism. The CDR3 protein is CSVDATGSTEAFF. CDR3 nucleotides: TGCAGCGTTGACGCGACAGGGTCCACTGAAGCTTTCTTT. Looking up the rest from reference TRBV29-1 and TRBJ1-1 gives the full variable domain: SAVISQKPSRDICQRGTSLTIQCQVDSQVTMMFWYRQQPGQSLTLIATANQGSEATYESGFVIDKFPISRPNLTFSTLTVSNMSPEDSSIYLCSVDATGSTEAFFGQGTRLTVV.